This T cell receptor beta chain was observed in a study of cytotoxic CD8 clonotypes in ibrutinib-treated CLL. Looked up from germline, CDR1 is SQVTM and CDR2 is ANQGSEA. The CDR3 runs 16 residues. Trimming left V 4 bases short and J 0 bases short, with 17 bases between. This table comes from immunoSEQ multiplex PCR, and its TCRdb copy is limited to in-frame clones, with some not included. The sample holds under 300,000 clones, around 77% seen once. This chain links TRBV29-1 with TRBJ2-3; D unresolved. Sample: PBMCs, taken at disease progression, from a patient treated with ibrutinib. This sequence was found in a human donor with chronic lymphocytic leukemia. The CDR3 is CSVGTVHSTSTDTQYF. The CDR3 DNA follows: TGCAGCGTTGGCACCGTCCACTCGACTAGCACAGATACGCAGTATTTT.